Reported below is one T cell receptor (beta chain). This clonotype was detected only a few times. This clone's antigen is unknown. No base quality information exists; no much larger clone differs at one position. There are 15 amino acids in the CDR3, from cysteine to phenylalanine inclusive. The CDR3 DNA has 45 bases and is translated from base 1. The trim is 4 bases for V and 4 bases for J, with a gap of 16 bases between the germline ends. CDR1 and CDR2, looked up from the germline V gene, are MDHEN and SYDVKM. The sample originates from a study of blood T cells in healthy people across ages (dated by TCRdb to between 2015 and 2016). Background for the entire study: Template switching captured roughly one uniquely barcoded TCR beta cDNA molecule per two T cells in model experiments. Age-related changes in TCR beta repertoire diversity were measured in the study by deep sequencing normalized with unique cDNA molecular identifiers. Four age groups were formed from the donors: young (average approximately 16 years), middle-aged (approximately 40), aged (around 62) and long-lived (around 80). To avoid experimental bias, donors of different ages were randomly spread across the sequencing lanes. The study analyzed two additional independent replicas of 1 million unique cDNA reads from the same blood draw for two donors, one aged 18 to 29 and one aged 80 or older.

The donors were some 39 Caucasian individuals from Russia, aged roughly 6 to 100 years, who were systemically healthy. Roughly 10 milliliters of peripheral blood were collected from each donor into EDTA-treated Vacutainer tubes. Ficoll-Paque density-gradient centrifugation was used to isolate PBMCs, with at least 7 million per sample. Trizol reagent was used to extract total RNA from the PBMCs, yielding at least 6 micrograms per sample. For every donor, an aliquot of PBMCs went through flow cytometry to measure the percentages of naive CD45RAhigh/CD27high T cells. The investigation overall reported the following: Because profiling used bulk unsorted PBMCs, naive and antigen-experienced compartments could not be compared conclusively. As age increased, observed TCR beta diversity per million T cells dropped in a roughly linear way, and a significant reduction was already evident by age 40. Compared with the aged group, the long-lived group had more naive CD4+ T cells, fewer expanded clones and increased TCR diversity, a pattern suggesting age selection. There was a strong correlation between observed TCR beta diversity and the percentage of naive T cells measured by flow cytometry. Total diversity estimates from one million sequenced T cells were considered lower bounds and underestimates. Because donor CMV infection status was unknown, age-related changes in expanded clonotypes were potentially confounded.

The library was generated by 5' RACE. TCRdb shows the sequencer as Illumina HiSeq 2500. A second PCR of about 6 to 12 cycles was run with a J-beta primer mix and a sample-barcoded 5' primer. Each TCR beta cDNA molecule received a unique molecular identifier from a template-switch 5' adaptor carrying 12 random nucleotides. Each sample yielded at least 2.5 million CDR3-containing paired-end reads. The Mint cDNA synthesis kit, primed by a TRBC-specific oligonucleotide, was used to synthesize first-strand cDNA from all RNA. All cDNA was treated with uracil-DNA glycosylase and then went through a first 18-cycle PCR with the universal primers M1SS and BC2_uni_R. The authors' analysis ran thus. For normalization, 1 million high-quality reads were randomly selected from each sample, with every read carrying a distinct molecular identifier. Instead of being binned into consensus sequences, reads that shared molecular identifiers were thrown out. MiTCR, with a Q25 quality threshold and the strictest error-elimination algorithm, was used for CDR3 identification, clonotype clustering and error correction. A nonparametric unseen species model with Euler transformation was used to estimate a lower bound on total TCR beta diversity. Clones were called with MiXCR by TCRdb after fastp trimmed the public reads at Q25, and only in-frame beta chains were retained. Rows are unified per CDR3 protein, each entry keeping the most common DNA and genes. None of the V and J calls come from the authors' own analysis; TCRdb made them. This sample comprises hundreds of thousands of distinct CDR3 sequences, approximately 30% of them detected only once. The ten largest make up around 16% of the sample.

The origin of this receptor is a woman aged 80 or over in good health. This chain joins TRBV28 to TRBJ1-1; TRBD1 could be the D gene, as 5 bases match. The specimen sequenced was blood. The CDR3 region reads CASSSLEGTVTEAFF. The DNA is TGTGCCAGCAGTTCCCTAGAGGGGACCGTCACTGAAGCTTTCTTT.